A single sample gave rise to the 3 T cell receptor beta chains below, sequenced in a study of cytomegalovirus exposure and HLA in healthy donors. The PCR had 60 Vbeta and 13 Jbeta primers. The table came from immunoSEQ multiplex PCR; TCRdb's copy has only in-frame clones and leaves some out. The data hold 200,000 to 300,000 clones, with about three quarters observed a single time. The sample consisted of PBMCs. These receptors all stem from a boy aged 10-17 years in good health and CMV-seronegative.

The J gene is TRBJ1-2, the V gene TRBV5-1, with D perhaps TRBD1 (6 bases). Germline CDR1 reads SGHRS; CDR2 reads YFSETQ. The ends were cut back, 0 bases at V and 6 bases at J, with 24 bases in the middle. This CDR3 comprises 18 residues. The CDR3 DNA reads as TGCGCCAGCAGCTTGGAAATTGACAGGCAAAGGGTCCTCAATGGCTACACCTTC. Translating gives CASSLEIDRQRVLNGYTF.

V and J are TRBV18 and TRBJ1-1; TRBD1 agrees at 7 bases. Germline V lookup: CDR1 KGHSH, CDR2 LQKENI. Trimming took 4 bases from V and 13 from J; bases not matched to a gene: 9. The CDR3 sequence is 12 residues long. CDR3 bases: TGTGCCAGCTCACTACCCGGGACAGCTTGTTTCTTT. Translating gives CASSLPGTACFF.

This clone was seen only a few times. The chain's CDR3 is CASSLLGSSLGEQYF. CDR3 DNA sequence: TGTGCCAGCAGCTTATTGGGGAGTAGCTTGGGCGAGCAGTACTTC. V usage is TRBV7-9 and J usage is TRBJ2-7, with a weak D call TRBD2 (5 bases). The CDR3 contains 15 residues. V gave up 2 bases and J gave up 6 bases, with 17 bases separating them. Germline-derived CDR1 and CDR2 are SEHNR and FQNEAQ (reference sequence).